One and the same sample provided the 8 T cell receptor beta chains below, sequenced in a study of T-cell memory formation after mild COVID-19. From the 5' RACE reads, TCRdb called clonotypes with MiXCR, one entry per CDR3 protein. The sample consists of hundreds of thousands of distinct CDR3 sequences, approximately 21% of them appearing once. The source material was PBMCs or a T cell subset sorted from them (not recorded which). The receptors stem from an adult woman who had mild COVID-19 (a few samples of this study predate the infection). Cell type and time point are not known.

The chain links TRBV28 to TRBJ2-1, with 9 bases aligning to TRBD1. Trimming removed 6 bases from V and 4 bases from J; junction bases left unmatched: 4. The germline V gene encodes CDR1 MDHEN and CDR2 SYDVKM. The CDR3 spans 14 residues. CDR3 coding DNA: TGTGCCAGCAGCATGACAGGGGGGTACAATGAGCAGTTCTTC. Translation: CASSMTGGYNEQFF.

This clonotype was found a few times. The chain recombines TRBV29-1 with TRBJ2-4, with D maybe TRBD2 (6 bases). Trimming pared 4 bases from V and 8 bases from J, leaving 15 bases between. CDR3 length equals 13 residues. The germline gives CDR1 SQVTM, CDR2 ANQGSEA. Here the CDR3 reads CSVGAGPLDIQYF. CDR3 coding DNA: TGCAGCGTTGGGGCGGGACCGCTGGACATTCAGTACTTC. Full variable domain (rest looked up from reference TRBV29-1 and TRBJ2-4): SAVISQKPSRDICQRGTSLTIQCQVDSQVTMMFWYRQQPGQSLTLIATANQGSEATYESGFVIDKFPISRPNLTFSTLTVSNMSPEDSSIYLCSVGAGPLDIQYFGAGTRLSVL.

This clonotype was counted a few times. This chain connects TRBV5-6 to TRBJ2-1; 9 bases are shared with TRBD2. The CDR3 extends over 16 amino acids. With V trimmed by 0 bases and J by 3 bases, 4 bases remained unmatched. Germline values: CDR1 SGHDT, CDR2 YYEEEE. The CDR3 region is CASSLESSGVYNEQFF. The CDR3 DNA follows: TGTGCCAGCAGCTTGGAGTCTAGCGGGGTCTACAATGAGCAGTTCTTC.

As DNA, the CDR3 is TGTGCCAGCAGCGTAAACCTACTTACGGGCCAAGATTTAAATCAGCCCCAGCATTTT. Translated, it gives CASSVNLLTGQDLNQPQHF. The chain couples TRBV9 to TRBJ1-5; no clear D. CDR3 length: 19 residues. The V and J ends lost 1 base and 4 bases respectively, with 24 bases between them. Germline values: CDR1 SGDLS, CDR2 YYNGEE.

The chain couples TRBV29-1 to TRBJ2-7, with D possibly TRBD2 on 5 matching bases. Looked up from germline, CDR1 is SQVTM and CDR2 is ANQGSEA. CDR3 length: 13 amino acids. The germline V and J ends were trimmed by 6 bases and 0 bases, with 12 bases remaining between them. The DNA of the CDR3 is TGCAGCGTCGGGTCCGGGAACTCCTACGAGCAGTACTTC. Amino acids: CSVGSGNSYEQYF.

The CDR3 loop is CASTLDRGYTEAFF. CDR3 DNA sequence: TGTGCCAGCACCTTGGACAGGGGCTACACTGAAGCTTTCTTT. The gene calls are TRBV12-3 or TRBV12-4 and TRBJ1-1; 9 bases map to TRBD1. Trimming cost V 7 bases and J 3 bases; bases outside gene matches: 6. The CDR3 covers 14 residues.

This clonotype has just a few counts. This chain uses TRBV27 with TRBJ2-2, with 8 bases aligning to TRBD2. The CDR3 covers 17 residues. Losses at the gene ends were 2 bases for V and 4 bases for J; bases not matched to a gene: 9. Germline V gene lookup returns CDR1 MNHEY and CDR2 SMNVEV (reference sequence). CDR3: CASSLTSGSLFTGELFF. The DNA of the CDR3 is TGTGCCAGCAGTTTAACTAGCGGATCCCTCTTCACCGGGGAGCTGTTTTTT.

This clonotype was recorded at least ten times. The rearrangement uses TRBV24-1 and TRBJ2-2, with D unresolved. Germline-derived CDR1 and CDR2 are KGHDR and SFDVKD. CDR3 length: 14 amino acids. The germline V and J ends were trimmed by 4 bases and 6 bases, with 11 bases remaining between them. CDR3: CATSEAEPPGELFF. For the CDR3, the DNA is TGTGCCACCAGTGAAGCTGAACCTCCCGGGGAGCTGTTTTTT.